The clone carrying this T cell receptor (beta chain) showed up just a few times. The data were obtained in a study of shared T cell receptors in the human thymus. TCRdb keeps only in-frame clones here, not all; method: immunoSEQ multiplex PCR. Among about 660,000 clones, around 87% were seen once, and the ten largest hold 0.0095% to 0.013%. The same data also went into a second study, on human thymus T cells. Per that paper: The donors were infants in Finland with congenital heart defects, otherwise immunologically healthy. Thymic samples were excised during corrective heart operations. Usage of V and J genes appeared biased in thymic and blood repertoires. Unrelated individuals reportedly shared highly overlapping thymic TCR repertoires.

The clonotype was recovered from a boy under three years old with a congenital heart defect. The sample taken for sequencing was thymocytes.

This chain's CDR3 is CAWEVRDQPQHF. The DNA of the CDR3 is TGTGCCTGGGAGGTGAGGGATCAGCCCCAGCATTTT. The genes are TRBV19 and TRBJ1-5; D gene uncertain. The CDR3 has 12 amino acids. Trimming shortened V by 11 bases and J by 5 bases, and 13 bases separated the two germline ends. Germline V CDR1 and CDR2: LNHDA, SQIVND (reference sequence).